This T cell receptor beta chain was sequenced for a study of T cells in Graves' hyperthyroidism and ophthalmopathy. Study-level findings and limits: Blood also carried most thyroid clonotypes expanded above 0.001.

The investigators amplified TCR beta CDR3 regions from RNA transcripts. The TCR CDR3 was amplified in a first-round RT-PCR using the HTBI primer set. TCRdb fed the multiplex PCR reads into MiXCR, producing one record per CDR3 protein. Among around 800,000 distinct CDR3 sequences listed, around 38% were seen once. This clonotype was detected a few times. As yet, its antigen is unknown. Clinicians diagnosed patients from clinical symptoms, serum thyroxine and TRAb, thyroid ultrasound and orbital computed tomography. Germline-derived CDR1 and CDR2 are ENHRY and SYGVKD. This CDR3 spans 12 amino acids. The V gene lost 10 bases and the J gene lost 0 bases, with 7 bases spanning the gap.

The chain has TRBV10-3 and TRBJ1-5; unclear D gene. This receptor was obtained from a man between 18 and 29 years old with Graves' hyperthyroidism. The sequencing input was blood. CDR3 nucleotide sequence: TGTGCCACCCAAAATAGCAATCAGCCCCAGCATTTT. It specifies CATQNSNQPQHF.